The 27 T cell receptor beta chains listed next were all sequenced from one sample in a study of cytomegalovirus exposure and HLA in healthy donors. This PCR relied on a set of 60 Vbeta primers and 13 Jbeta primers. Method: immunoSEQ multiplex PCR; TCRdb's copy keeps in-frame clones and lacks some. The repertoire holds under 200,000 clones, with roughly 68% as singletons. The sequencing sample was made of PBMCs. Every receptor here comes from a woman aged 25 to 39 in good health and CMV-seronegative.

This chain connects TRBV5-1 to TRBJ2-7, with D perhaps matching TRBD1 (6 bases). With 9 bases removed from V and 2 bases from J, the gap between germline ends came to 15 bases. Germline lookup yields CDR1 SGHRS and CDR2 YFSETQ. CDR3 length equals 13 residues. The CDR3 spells CATADSPTYEQYF. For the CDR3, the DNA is TGCGCCACCGCGGACAGCCCTACCTACGAGCAGTACTTC.

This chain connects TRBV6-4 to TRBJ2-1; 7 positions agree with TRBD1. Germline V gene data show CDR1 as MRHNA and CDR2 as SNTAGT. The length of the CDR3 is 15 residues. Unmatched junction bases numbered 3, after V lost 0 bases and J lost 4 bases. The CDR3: CASSDSGTEYNEQFF. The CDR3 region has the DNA TGTGCCAGCAGTGACTCTGGGACAGAGTACAATGAGCAGTTCTTC.

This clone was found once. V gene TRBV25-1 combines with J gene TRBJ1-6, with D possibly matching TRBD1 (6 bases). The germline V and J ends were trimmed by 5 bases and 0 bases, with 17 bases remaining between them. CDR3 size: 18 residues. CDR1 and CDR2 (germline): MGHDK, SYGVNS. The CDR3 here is CASSPQGLRSSYNSPLHF. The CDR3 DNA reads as TGTGCCAGCAGTCCCCAGGGGCTAAGAAGCTCCTATAATTCACCCCTCCACTTT.

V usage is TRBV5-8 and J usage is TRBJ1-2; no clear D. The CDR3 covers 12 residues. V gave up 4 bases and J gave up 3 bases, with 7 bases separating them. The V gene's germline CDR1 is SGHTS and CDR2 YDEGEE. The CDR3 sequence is CASSPGHYGYTF. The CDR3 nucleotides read TGTGCCAGCAGCCCGGGTCACTATGGCTACACCTTC.

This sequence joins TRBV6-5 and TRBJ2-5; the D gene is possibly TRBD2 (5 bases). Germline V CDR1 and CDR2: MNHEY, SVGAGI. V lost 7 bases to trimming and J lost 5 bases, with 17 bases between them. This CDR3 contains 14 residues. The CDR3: CASIPVRGSETQYF. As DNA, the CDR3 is TGTGCCAGCATCCCGGTCCGGGGATCGGAGACCCAGTACTTC.

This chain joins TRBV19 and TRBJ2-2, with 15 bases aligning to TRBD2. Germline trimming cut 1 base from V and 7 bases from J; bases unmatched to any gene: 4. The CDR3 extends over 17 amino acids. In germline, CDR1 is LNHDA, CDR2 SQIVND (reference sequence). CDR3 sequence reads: CASSIGTSGGALGELFF. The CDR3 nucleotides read TGTGCCAGTAGTATAGGGACTAGCGGGGGGGCCCTCGGGGAGCTGTTTTTT. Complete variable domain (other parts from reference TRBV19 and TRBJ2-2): DGGITQSPKYLFRKEGQNVTLSCEQNLNHDAMYWYRQDPGQGLRLIYYSQIVNDFQKGDIAEGYSVSREKKESFPLTVTSAQKNPTAFYLCASSIGTSGGALGELFFGEGSRLTVL.

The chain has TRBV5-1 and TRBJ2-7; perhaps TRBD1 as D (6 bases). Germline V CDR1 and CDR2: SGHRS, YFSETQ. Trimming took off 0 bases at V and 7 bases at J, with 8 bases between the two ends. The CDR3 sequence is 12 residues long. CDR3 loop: CASSLGQGEQYF. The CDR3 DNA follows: TGCGCCAGCAGCTTGGGGCAGGGGGAGCAGTACTTC.

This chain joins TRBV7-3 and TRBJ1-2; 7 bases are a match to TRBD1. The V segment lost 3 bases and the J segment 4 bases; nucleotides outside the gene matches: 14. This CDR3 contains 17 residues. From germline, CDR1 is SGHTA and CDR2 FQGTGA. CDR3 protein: CASSLSGDRGGGYGYTF. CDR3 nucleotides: TGTGCCAGCAGCTTGTCGGGGGACAGAGGGGGAGGCTATGGCTACACCTTC.

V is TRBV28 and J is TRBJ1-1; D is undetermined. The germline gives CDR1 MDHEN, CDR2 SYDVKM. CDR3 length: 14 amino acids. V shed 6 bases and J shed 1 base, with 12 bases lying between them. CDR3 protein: CASREVAGNTEAFF. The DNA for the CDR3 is TGTGCCAGCAGGGAGGTCGCGGGGAACACTGAAGCTTTCTTT.

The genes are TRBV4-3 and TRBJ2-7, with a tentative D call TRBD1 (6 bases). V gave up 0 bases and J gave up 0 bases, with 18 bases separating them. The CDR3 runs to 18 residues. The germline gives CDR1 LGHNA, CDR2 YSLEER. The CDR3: CASSQERGDRFSSYEQYF. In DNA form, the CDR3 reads TGCGCCAGCAGCCAAGAAAGGGGAGACAGGTTTAGCTCCTACGAGCAGTACTTC.

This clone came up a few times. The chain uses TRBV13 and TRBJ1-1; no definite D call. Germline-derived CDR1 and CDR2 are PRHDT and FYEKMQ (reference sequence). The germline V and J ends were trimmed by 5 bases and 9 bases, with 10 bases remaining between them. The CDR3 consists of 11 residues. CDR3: CASSPRGQAFF. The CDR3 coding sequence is TGTGCCAGCAGCCCGCGGGGTCAAGCTTTCTTT.

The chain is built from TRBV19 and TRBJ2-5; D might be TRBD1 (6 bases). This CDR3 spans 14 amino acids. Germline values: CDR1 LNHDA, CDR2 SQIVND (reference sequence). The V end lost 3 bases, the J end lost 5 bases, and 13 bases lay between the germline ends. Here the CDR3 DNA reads TGTGCCAGTAGTATTGGGCAGAGGGGGGAGACCCAGTACTTC. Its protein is CASSIGQRGETQYF.

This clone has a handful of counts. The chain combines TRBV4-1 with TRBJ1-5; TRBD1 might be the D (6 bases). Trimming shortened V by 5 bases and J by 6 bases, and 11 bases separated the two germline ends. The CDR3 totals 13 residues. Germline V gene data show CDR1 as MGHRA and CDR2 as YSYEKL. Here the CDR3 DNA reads TGCGCCAGCAGCACAGGGCGAGGTCAGCCCCAGCATTTT. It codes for CASSTGRGQPQHF.

Here the CDR3 reads CSVGFLTGSRDEAFF. The CDR3 nucleotides are TGCAGCGTTGGGTTTCTAACAGGGAGTCGGGATGAAGCTTTCTTT. The chain uses TRBV29-1 and TRBJ1-1, with D maybe TRBD1 (6 bases). Germline loops: CDR1 SQVTM, CDR2 ANQGSEA. The V end was cut by 4 bases, the J end by 7 bases, with 22 bases between. This CDR3 has 15 residues.

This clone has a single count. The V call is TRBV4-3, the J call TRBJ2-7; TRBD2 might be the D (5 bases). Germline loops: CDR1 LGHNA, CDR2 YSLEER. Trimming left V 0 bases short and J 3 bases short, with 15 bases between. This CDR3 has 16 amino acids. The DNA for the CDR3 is TGCGCCAGCAGCCAAGATCCCTACGGGGTTCTCTACGAGCAGTACTTC. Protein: CASSQDPYGVLYEQYF.

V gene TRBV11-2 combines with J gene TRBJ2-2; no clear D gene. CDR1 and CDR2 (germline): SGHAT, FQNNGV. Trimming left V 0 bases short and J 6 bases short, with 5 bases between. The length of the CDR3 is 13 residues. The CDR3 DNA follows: TGTGCCAGCAGCTTAGATCTCCCCGGGGAGCTGTTTTTT. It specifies CASSLDLPGELFF.

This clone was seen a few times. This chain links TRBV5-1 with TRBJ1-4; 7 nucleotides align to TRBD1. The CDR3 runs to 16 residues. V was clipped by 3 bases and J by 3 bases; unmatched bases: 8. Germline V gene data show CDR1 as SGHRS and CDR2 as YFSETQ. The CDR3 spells CASSSDPDRANEKLFF. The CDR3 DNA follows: TGCGCCAGCAGCTCCGATCCCGACAGGGCTAATGAAAAACTGTTTTTT.

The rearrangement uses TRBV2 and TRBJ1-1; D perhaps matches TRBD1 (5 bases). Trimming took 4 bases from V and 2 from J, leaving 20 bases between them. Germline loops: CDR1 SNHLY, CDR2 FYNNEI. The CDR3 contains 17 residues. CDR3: CASSGVTGALLNTEAFF. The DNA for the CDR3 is TGTGCCAGCAGTGGAGTAACAGGCGCTCTCCTCAACACTGAAGCTTTCTTT.

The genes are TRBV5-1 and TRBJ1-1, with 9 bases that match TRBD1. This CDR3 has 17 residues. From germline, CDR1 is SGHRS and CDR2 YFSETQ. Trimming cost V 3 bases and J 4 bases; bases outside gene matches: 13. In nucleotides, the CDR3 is TGCGCCAGCAGCTCCGGACAGGGGAGATTCATAGGCACTGAAGCTTTCTTT. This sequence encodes CASSSGQGRFIGTEAFF.

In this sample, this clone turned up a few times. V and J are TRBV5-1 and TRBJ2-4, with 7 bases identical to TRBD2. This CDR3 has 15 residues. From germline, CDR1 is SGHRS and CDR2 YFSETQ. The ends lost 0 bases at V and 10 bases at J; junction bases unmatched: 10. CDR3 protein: CASSLAQSSGGIQYF. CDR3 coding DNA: TGCGCCAGCAGCTTGGCCCAGTCTAGCGGAGGGATTCAGTACTTC.

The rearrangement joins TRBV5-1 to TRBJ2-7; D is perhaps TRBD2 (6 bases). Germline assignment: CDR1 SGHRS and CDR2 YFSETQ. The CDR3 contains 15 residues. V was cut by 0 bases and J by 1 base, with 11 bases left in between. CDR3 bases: TGCGCCAGCAGCTTGGTTAGCGGACCTTCCTACGAGCAGTACTTC. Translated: CASSLVSGPSYEQYF.

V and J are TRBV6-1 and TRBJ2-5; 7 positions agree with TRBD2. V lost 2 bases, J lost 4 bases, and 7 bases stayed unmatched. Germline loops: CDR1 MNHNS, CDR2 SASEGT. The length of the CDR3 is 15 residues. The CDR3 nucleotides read TGTGCCAGCAGTGAATACCTAGCGGTTCGAGAGACCCAGTACTTC. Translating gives CASSEYLAVRETQYF.

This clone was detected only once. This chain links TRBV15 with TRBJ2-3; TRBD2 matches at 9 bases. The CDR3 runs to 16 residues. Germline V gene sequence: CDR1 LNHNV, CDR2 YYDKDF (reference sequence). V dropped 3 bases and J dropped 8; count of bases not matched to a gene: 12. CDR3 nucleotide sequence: TGTGCCACCAGCAGGCGCGGGACTAGCAACGTGGGTACGCAGTATTTT. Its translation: CATSRRGTSNVGTQYF.

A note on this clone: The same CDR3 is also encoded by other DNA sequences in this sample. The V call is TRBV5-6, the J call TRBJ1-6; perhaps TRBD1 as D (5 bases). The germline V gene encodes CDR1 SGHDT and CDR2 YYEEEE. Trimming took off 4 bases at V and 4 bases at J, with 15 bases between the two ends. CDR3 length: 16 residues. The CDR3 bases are TGTGCCAGCAGCAAGGGGACGGGGGGATATAATTCACCCCTCCACTTT. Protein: CASSKGTGGYNSPLHF.

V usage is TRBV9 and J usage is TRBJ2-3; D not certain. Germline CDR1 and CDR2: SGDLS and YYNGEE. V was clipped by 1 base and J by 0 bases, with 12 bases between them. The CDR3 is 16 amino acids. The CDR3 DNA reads TGTGCCAGCAGCGTACGTAGCAGCCCTAGCACAGATACGCAGTATTTT. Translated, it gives CASSVRSSPSTDTQYF.

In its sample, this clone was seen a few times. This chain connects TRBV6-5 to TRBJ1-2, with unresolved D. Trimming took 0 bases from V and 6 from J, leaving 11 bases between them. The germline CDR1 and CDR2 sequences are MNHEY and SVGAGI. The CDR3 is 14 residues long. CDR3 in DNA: TGTGCCAGCAGTTACTCCCGCACAAGCGATGGCTACACCTTC. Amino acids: CASSYSRTSDGYTF.

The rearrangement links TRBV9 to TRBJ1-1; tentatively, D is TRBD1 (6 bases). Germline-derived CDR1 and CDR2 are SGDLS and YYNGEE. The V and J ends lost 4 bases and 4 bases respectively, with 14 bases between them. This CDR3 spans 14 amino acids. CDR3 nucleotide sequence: TGTGCCAGCAGCAAGGGGGATTTGGCCACTGAAGCTTTCTTT. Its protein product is CASSKGDLATEAFF.